This T cell receptor beta chain was documented in a study of blood T cell repertoires in COVID-19. Study summary: Sample material is recorded as cDNA or gDNA derived from T cells, B-cell-depleted T cells, or PBMCs.

Residents of about two dozen US areas, aged about 18 to 95 years, made up the participants. Participants' own reports of clinical history determined their cohort assignment. Recovery among Cohort 3 donors was established by two negative PCRs, clearance, or symptom resolution. V lost 9 bases and J 4 bases, leaving 15 bases between the germline ends. The CDR3 is 13 residues long. Germline-derived CDR1 and CDR2 are LNHDA and SQIVND (reference sequence). Clones were read by immunoSEQ multiplex PCR, and TCRdb kept only the in-frame ones, dropping some. The data contain about 180,000 clones, around 85% of them seen just once; the ten biggest clones take up roughly 6%.

This chain uses TRBV19 with TRBJ1-2, with D unresolved. Sequenced sample: PBMCs or T cells enriched from blood (not recorded which). This TCR was sampled from a man aged 40-55 years who had recovered from COVID-19. Here the CDR3 reads CASRFGEGYGYTF. Here the CDR3 DNA reads TGTGCCAGCCGTTTTGGGGAGGGCTATGGCTACACCTTC.